The T cell receptor (beta chain) under discussion was sequenced for a study of blood T cell repertoires in COVID-19. Study at large: COVID-19 samples collected from the United States, Italy and Spain covered acute and convalescent phases. Sources were T cells, B-cell-depleted T cells, or PBMCs; the material itself was cDNA or gDNA.

Authors' analysis steps: Quantification of nucleated cells was approximated via reference gene primer amplification. Method: immunoSEQ multiplex PCR; TCRdb's copy keeps in-frame clones and lacks some. That table supplies the V and J calls and clone size; D and trimming were determined from the DNA. The sample has 130,000 to 150,000 clones; about three quarters are singletons. Germline V gene data show CDR1 as SGHNT and CDR2 as YENEEA. Trimming pared 1 base from V and 4 bases from J, leaving 13 bases between. The CDR3 is made up of 16 amino acids. The specimen was peripheral blood. This chain joins TRBV11-3 and TRBJ1-4; tentatively, D is TRBD1 (5 bases). This TCR derives from a man aged 80 or over with acute or convalescent COVID-19. CDR3 region: CASSLGGVPYNEKLFF. The DNA of the CDR3 is TGTGCCAGCAGCTTAGGGGGGGTACCTTATAATGAAAAACTGTTTTTT.